A single sample is the source of the 30 T cell receptor beta chains below, sequenced in a study of neoadjuvant anti-PD-1 for oral cavity cancer (dated by TCRdb to the early 2020s). Receptors were amplified or captured by the immunoSEQ multiplex PCR assay. The immuneACCESS repertoire file appears here via TCRdb, limited to in-frame rearrangements. These files lack a portion of the clones; in checked studies, under half of the deficit traces to unresolved V genes, and the cause of the others is not known. This sample gives 30,000 to 35,000 clones in total; about 83% of them show up just once. The top ten hold approximately 3.7% of the sample. The time point label, read with the paper, signifies: before neoadjuvant nivolumab. Source: PBMCs, taken before nivolumab (anti-PD-1) treatment. The receptors were sampled from a person aged 35-79 years with oral cavity squamous cell carcinoma.

In DNA, the CDR3 is TGTGCCAGCAGCTTAGGATTGGACGACAGAAGAGATGAGCAGTTCTTC. Protein product: CASSLGLDDRRDEQFF. The chain carries TRBV11-3 and TRBJ2-1, with D tentatively TRBD1 (5 bases). CDR1 and CDR2 from the germline V gene are SGHNT and YENEEA. Trimming left V 1 base short and J 8 bases short, with 18 bases between. CDR3 size: 16 residues.

The chain couples TRBV6-1 to TRBJ1-1; D might be TRBD1 (6 bases). Trimming removed 1 base from V and 5 bases from J, with 11 bases in between. The CDR3 totals 14 residues. CDR1 MNHNS and CDR2 SASEGT come from the germline V gene. This chain's CDR3 is CASSEVAGATEAFF. The CDR3 nucleotides read TGTGCCAGCAGTGAAGTTGCGGGGGCAACTGAAGCTTTCTTT.

This chain connects TRBV7-3 to TRBJ2-7; 7 positions agree with TRBD1. This CDR3 spans 14 amino acids. Germline V gene lookup returns CDR1 SGHTA and CDR2 FQGTGA. The V gene end was trimmed by 5 bases and the J gene end by 3 bases; junction bases not matched to a gene: 7. The CDR3: CASSPSTGSYEQYF. CDR3 DNA sequence: TGTGCCAGCAGCCCCTCGACAGGGAGCTACGAGCAGTACTTC.

This chain links TRBV15 with TRBJ2-7; 16 bases match TRBD2. In germline, CDR1 is LNHNV, CDR2 YYDKDF (reference sequence). The junction had 3 bases not matched to a gene; V was cut back by 5 bases and J by 2 bases. The CDR3 loop spans 16 amino acids. Here the CDR3 DNA reads TGTGCCACCAGCGCAGGGACTAGCGGGGGGGCCTACGAGCAGTACTTC. Protein sequence: CATSAGTSGGAYEQYF.

The rearrangement uses TRBV19 and TRBJ1-1; no reliable D call. The CDR3 consists of 16 residues. Germline V gene lookup returns CDR1 LNHDA and CDR2 SQIVND (reference sequence). Trimming removed 7 bases from V and 2 bases from J, with 20 bases in between. The DNA of the CDR3 is TGTGCCAGTACAAGCAGGTATGCGAGGGTAAACACTGAAGCTTTCTTT. It specifies CASTSRYARVNTEAFF.

This clone has just one count. This sequence joins TRBV5-4 and TRBJ2-3; tentatively, D is TRBD2 (6 bases). Germline assignment: CDR1 SGHNT and CDR2 YYREEE (reference sequence). The CDR3 extends over 15 amino acids. Trimming removed 2 bases at V and 2 bases at J, with 12 bases between. CDR3 sequence reads: CASSFRRGNTDTQYF. CDR3 nucleotide sequence: TGTGCCAGCAGCTTTAGGCGGGGAAACACAGATACGCAGTATTTT.

The V call is TRBV9, the J call TRBJ2-3; TRBD1 matches 7 bases. This CDR3 region has 16 residues. CDR1 is SGDLS and CDR2 is YYNGEE in the germline V gene. Trimming took 4 bases from V and 2 from J; bases not matched to a gene: 10. CDR3 sequence reads: CASSLSRDRVTDTQYF. CDR3 DNA sequence: TGTGCCAGCAGCCTTAGCCGGGACAGAGTCACAGATACGCAGTATTTT. Combining the CDR3 with reference TRBV9 and TRBJ2-3 gives the whole variable domain DSGVTQTPKHLITATGQRVTLRCSPRSGDLSVYWYQQSLDQGLQFLIQYYNGEERAKGNILERFSAQQFPDLHSELNLSSLELGDSALYFCASSLSRDRVTDTQYFGPGTRLTVL.

The V call is TRBV7-2, the J call TRBJ1-1, with TRBD1 as a possible D gene (5 bases). Germline assignment: CDR1 SGHTA and CDR2 FQGNSA. The CDR3 has 15 amino acids. V was trimmed by 4 bases and J by 5 bases, leaving 17 bases between them. The CDR3 coding sequence is TGTGCCAGCAGCTGGGGCACAGGTCGGGGGACTGAAGCTTTCTTT. This translates into CASSWGTGRGTEAFF.

The rearrangement uses TRBV19 and TRBJ2-1; 9 positions match TRBD1. Trimming at V came to 9 bases and at J to 4 bases, leaving 10 bases not matched to a gene. CDR1 and CDR2 from the germline V gene are LNHDA and SQIVND (reference sequence). The CDR3 is 15 residues long. This chain's CDR3 is CASSATGTGYNEQFF. CDR3 in DNA: TGTGCCAGCAGCGCCACAGGGACAGGGTACAATGAGCAGTTCTTC. Combining the CDR3 with reference TRBV19 and TRBJ2-1 gives the whole variable domain DGGITQSPKYLFRKEGQNVTLSCEQNLNHDAMYWYRQDPGQGLRLIYYSQIVNDFQKGDIAEGYSVSREKKESFPLTVTSAQKNPTAFYLCASSATGTGYNEQFFGPGTRLTVL.

The CDR3 nucleotides are TGTGCAGTCTCCAGGTCGCTAGCTACCACAGATACGCAGTATTTT. Its translation: CAVSRSLATTDTQYF. The chain couples TRBV7-2 to TRBJ2-3, with D possibly matching TRBD2 (5 bases). CDR3 size: 15 residues. Germline V gene lookup returns CDR1 SGHTA and CDR2 FQGNSA.

This clone was seen just once. The chain recombines TRBV10-3 with TRBJ2-3; D is unclear. The CDR3 sequence is 14 residues long. Trimming removed 5 bases from V and 0 bases from J, with 9 bases in between. Germline CDR1 reads ENHRY; CDR2 reads SYGVKD. The CDR3 DNA reads TGTGCCATCAGTCAGCCACCAAGCACAGATACGCAGTATTTT. Translation: CAISQPPSTDTQYF.

V and J are TRBV4-3 and TRBJ2-6; TRBD1 aligns across 9 bases. CDR1 and CDR2 (germline): LGHNA, YSLEER. The ends lost 0 bases at V and 0 bases at J; junction bases unmatched: 6. There are 19 residues in the CDR3. CDR3 residues: CASSQDPGQGSSGANVLTF. CDR3 sequence (DNA): TGCGCCAGCAGCCAAGATCCGGGACAGGGAAGCTCTGGGGCCAACGTCCTGACTTTC.

The sample holds a few counts of this clone. The gene calls are TRBV4-2 and TRBJ1-2; 11 bases match TRBD1. The CDR3 is 15 amino acids. Germline assignment: CDR1 LGHNA and CDR2 YNFKEQ. The ends lost 0 bases at V and 7 bases at J; junction bases unmatched: 4. CDR3 in amino acids: CASSQEGQGVSGYTF. CDR3 DNA sequence: TGTGCCAGCAGCCAAGAGGGACAGGGGGTGAGTGGCTACACCTTC.

V usage is TRBV7-7 and J usage is TRBJ2-2; 7 bases agree with TRBD2. The germline gives CDR1 SSHAT, CDR2 FNYEAQ (reference sequence). The CDR3 has 15 amino acids. With 5 bases clipped from V and 0 bases from J, the junction kept 3 bases outside the gene matches. The CDR3 region has the DNA TGTGCCAGCAGCAAAAGCGGGGCGAACACCGGGGAGCTGTTTTTT. Its translation is CASSKSGANTGELFF.

In this sample, this clone is medium-sized. V and J are TRBV4-1 and TRBJ2-5; D remains unclear. Trimming shortened V by 2 bases and J by 5 bases, and 15 bases separated the two germline ends. Germline CDR1 MGHRA, CDR2 YSYEKL. CDR3 length equals 15 residues. The CDR3 sequence: CASSQYPSNPETQYF. CDR3 DNA sequence: TGCGCCAGCAGCCAATACCCAAGCAACCCGGAGACCCAGTACTTC.

V gene TRBV5-3 combines with J gene TRBJ1-1; D gene ambiguous. TRBV5-3 is recorded as an ORF, its role being uncertain. With 4 bases removed from V and 5 bases from J, the gap between germline ends came to 12 bases. This CDR3 is built from 13 residues. This chain's CDR3 is CARSPKGGTEAFF. DNA of the CDR3: TGTGCCAGAAGCCCGAAGGGAGGGACTGAAGCTTTCTTT.

This chain joins TRBV28 and TRBJ1-4; a possible D gene is TRBD1 (5 bases). The V end was cut by 6 bases, the J end by 6 bases, with 11 bases between. The CDR3 consists of 13 residues. Germline CDR1 and CDR2: MDHEN and SYDVKM. CDR3 nucleotide sequence: TGTGCCAGCAGCCGCGTACAGGATGAAAAACTGTTTTTT. The encoded protein is CASSRVQDEKLFF. The full variable domain, with the rest looked up from reference TRBV28 and TRBJ1-4, is DVKVTQSSRYLVKRTGEKVFLECVQDMDHENMFWYRQDPGLGLRLIYFSYDVKMKEKGDIPEGYSVSREKKERFSLILESASTNQTSMYLCASSRVQDEKLFFGSGTQLSVL.

The CDR3 spells CASSLGVTDTQYF. The CDR3 nucleotides read TGTGCCAGCAGCTTAGGGGTCACAGATACGCAGTATTTT. The J gene is TRBJ2-3, the V gene TRBV7-2; no clear D. The CDR3 runs 13 residues. The V and J ends lost 1 base and 2 bases respectively, with 4 bases between them. Germline V gene lookup returns CDR1 SGHTA and CDR2 FQGNSA.

This clone showed up just once. This chain connects TRBV18 to TRBJ2-2; no definite D call. Germline V gene sequence: CDR1 KGHSH, CDR2 LQKENI. This CDR3 has 15 amino acids. The V and J ends lost 2 bases and 4 bases respectively, with 11 bases between them. The CDR3 loop is CASSPGTPGTGELFF. CDR3 bases: TGTGCCAGCTCACCAGGCACCCCGGGCACCGGGGAGCTGTTTTTT.

V gene TRBV13 combines with J gene TRBJ2-5; TRBD1 is a possible D gene (5 bases). V lost 2 bases and J lost 5, with 18 bases in between. CDR1 is PRHDT, CDR2 FYEKMQ, per germline (reference sequence). The length of the CDR3 is 16 residues. As DNA, the CDR3 is TGTGCCAGCAGCTTATTACGGCAGGGTGCCATGGAGACCCAGTACTTC. Encoded protein: CASSLLRQGAMETQYF.

This chain uses TRBV9 with TRBJ2-3, with a tentative D call TRBD1 (6 bases). The CDR3 loop spans 15 amino acids. Trimming took off 5 bases at V and 0 bases at J, with 13 bases between the two ends. The germline V gene encodes CDR1 SGDLS and CDR2 YYNGEE. The CDR3, as DNA: TGTGCCAGCAGTGAGGGTGGACAGAGCACAGATACGCAGTATTTT. It codes for CASSEGGQSTDTQYF.

This rearrangement joins TRBV4-3 to TRBJ2-5; possibly TRBD2 for D (6 bases). The germline V gene encodes CDR1 LGHNA and CDR2 YSLEER. Trimming left V 0 bases short and J 2 bases short, with 10 bases between. The CDR3 extends over 15 amino acids. This CDR3 reads CASSQDWGDQETQYF. The CDR3 bases are TGCGCCAGCAGCCAAGATTGGGGGGATCAAGAGACCCAGTACTTC.

The V gene is TRBV19, the J gene TRBJ1-5; D remains ambiguous. The V and J ends lost 4 bases and 11 bases respectively, with 18 bases between them. This CDR3 is built from 14 residues. Germline V gene data show CDR1 as LNHDA and CDR2 as SQIVND (reference sequence). The CDR3 here is CASSRSQATSAQHF. Written as DNA, the CDR3 is TGTGCCAGTAGTAGGTCGCAGGCCACATCGGCCCAGCATTTT. Together with reference TRBV19 and TRBJ1-5, the CDR3 gives the full variable domain: DGGITQSPKYLFRKEGQNVTLSCEQNLNHDAMYWYRQDPGQGLRLIYYSQIVNDFQKGDIAEGYSVSREKKESFPLTVTSAQKNPTAFYLCASSRSQATSAQHFGDGTRLSIL.

The V call is TRBV10-1, the J call TRBJ1-1; 7 bases are a match to TRBD1. This CDR3 spans 15 amino acids. The V and J ends lost 0 bases and 6 bases, in that order; junction bases with no gene match: 7. Germline values: CDR1 WNHNN, CDR2 SYGVQD (reference sequence). CDR3 sequence: CASSESRTGAPEAFF. As DNA, the CDR3 is TGCGCCAGCAGTGAGTCTCGCACAGGGGCGCCTGAAGCTTTCTTT.

V and J are TRBV10-2 and TRBJ1-5; D may be TRBD1 (5 bases). The CDR3 loop spans 14 amino acids. Trimming left V 6 bases short and J 3 bases short, with 12 bases between. The V gene's germline CDR1 is WSHSY and CDR2 SAAADI. CDR3 amino acids: CASSQARDNQPQHF. The CDR3 nucleotides are TGCGCCAGCAGCCAGGCCAGGGACAATCAGCCCCAGCATTTT.

This rearrangement joins TRBV19 to TRBJ1-6; D call uncertain. Per the germline V gene, CDR1 is LNHDA and CDR2 is SQIVND (reference sequence). Trimming took 4 bases from V and 14 from J, leaving 12 bases between them. The CDR3 is 12 amino acids. Here the CDR3 DNA reads TGTGCCAGTAGTAGACGGGGTACGTCCCTCCACTTT. As protein: CASSRRGTSLHF.

The V call is TRBV7-2, the J call TRBJ1-2; D may be TRBD1 (6 bases). The V gene lost 3 bases and the J gene lost 5 bases, with 13 bases spanning the gap. The CDR3 has 14 amino acids. Germline V gene lookup returns CDR1 SGHTA and CDR2 FQGNSA. CDR3 coding DNA: TGTGCCAGCAGCTTTGACAGGACGGCGTATGGCTACACCTTC. It encodes CASSFDRTAYGYTF.

The CDR3 nucleotides are TGTGCCAGCAGTGAAGCGCCAGGGTCACGTAACTATGGCTACACCTTC. This encodes CASSEAPGSRNYGYTF. This chain uses TRBV6-1 with TRBJ1-2, with a weak D call TRBD1 (5 bases). Trimming removed 0 bases from V and 1 base from J, with 12 bases in between. CDR3 size: 16 residues. CDR1 is MNHNS and CDR2 is SASEGT in the germline V gene.

The chain recombines TRBV2 with TRBJ2-6, with TRBD1 as a possible D gene (6 bases). V was clipped by 8 bases and J by 0 bases, with 11 bases between them. Germline assignment: CDR1 SNHLY and CDR2 FYNNEI. The CDR3 has 15 residues. CDR3 protein: CASAGELSGANVLTF. As DNA, the CDR3 is TGTGCCAGCGCAGGGGAGCTCTCTGGGGCCAACGTCCTGACTTTC.

The CDR3 loop reads CATADRDGGELFF. DNA for the CDR3: TGTGCCACAGCGGACAGGGACGGCGGGGAGCTGTTTTTT. The chain combines TRBV10-3 with TRBJ2-2; 8 positions match TRBD1. Germline trimming cut 10 bases from V and 7 bases from J; bases unmatched to any gene: 8. The CDR3 is 13 residues long. Germline V gene data show CDR1 as ENHRY and CDR2 as SYGVKD.